This T cell receptor beta chain was found in a study of T cell changes during pregnancy in multiple sclerosis. From germline, CDR1 is MNHEY and CDR2 SMNVEV (reference sequence). The ends were cut back, 2 bases at V and 0 bases at J, with 10 bases in the middle. There are 16 residues in the CDR3. The assay was immunoSEQ multiplex PCR, and TCRdb's table has in-frame clones only and misses some. The data hold some 60,000 clones, with around 93% observed a single time. This material consisted of CD4+ T cells from peripheral blood mononuclear cells, taken before pregnancy. The receptor was isolated from a female donor with multiple sclerosis, enrolled in a pregnancy study. The rearrangement links TRBV27 to TRBJ2-2; perhaps TRBD2 as D (6 bases). The CDR3 DNA reads TGTGCCAGCAGTTTACGCGGGACCCCGAACACCGGGGAGCTGTTTTTT. It specifies CASSLRGTPNTGELFF.